Each of the 11 T cell receptor beta chains below was sequenced from the same sample in a study of blood T cells in healthy people across ages. Primed by a sample-barcoded 5' primer and a J-beta primer mix, a second PCR proceeded for 7 to 11 cycles. TCRdb re-called the 5' RACE reads with MiXCR, one entry per CDR3 protein. The sample consists of 650,000 to 900,000 distinct CDR3 sequences, around two thirds of them appearing once. The sequencing input was blood. The receptor set was obtained from a man aged 30-40 years in good health.

The chain joins TRBV4-3 to TRBJ2-5, with TRBD1 matching 7 bases. The tail of the sequence fits TRBJ2-7 better, so the J call may be wrong. CDR3 length: 15 amino acids. The V gene's germline CDR1 is LGHNA and CDR2 YSLEER. In DNA form, the CDR3 reads TGCGCCAGCAGCCGAATCGCAGGGGGTAGCCACGAGCAGTACTTC. As protein: CASSRIAGGSHEQYF.

This clonotype appeared a few times. Here the CDR3 reads CASSFDSPYEQYF. DNA for the CDR3: TGTGCCAGCAGTTTTGACAGCCCCTACGAGCAGTACTTC. V is TRBV28 and J is TRBJ2-7; TRBD1 might be the D (5 bases). CDR3 length equals 13 residues. Trimming left V 3 bases short and J 2 bases short, with 8 bases between. Germline loops: CDR1 MDHEN, CDR2 SYDVKM. Looking up the rest from reference TRBV28 and TRBJ2-7 gives the full variable domain: DVKVTQSSRYLVKRTGEKVFLECVQDMDHENMFWYRQDPGLGLRLIYFSYDVKMKEKGDIPEGYSVSREKKERFSLILESASTNQTSMYLCASSFDSPYEQYFGPGTRLTVT.

V and J are TRBV20-1 and TRBJ2-1, with 7 bases identical to TRBD2. The V gene's germline CDR1 is DFQATT and CDR2 SNEGSKA (reference sequence). With V trimmed by 1 base and J by 3 bases, 6 bases remained unmatched. This CDR3 is built from 15 residues. The CDR3 DNA sequence: TGCAGTGCTAGAGTACGCGGGGGAGGCTACAATGAGCAGTTCTTC. It encodes CSARVRGGGYNEQFF.

Comment on this clonotype: This may be a read error, as it is one base from a much larger clone. J is TRBJ2-4 and V is TRBV6-2 or TRBV6-3; 7 bases map to TRBD2. The end of the DNA aligns better with TRBJ2-7, so the J call may be wrong. This CDR3 comprises 14 residues. CDR1 and CDR2 from the germline V gene are MNHEY and SVGEGT. DNA for the CDR3: TGTGCCAGCGGTTACGAGACTAGCTCAAACGAGCAGTACTTC. Its translation: CASGYETSSNEQYF.

The V call is TRBV20-1, the J call TRBJ2-7, with 12 bases lining up with TRBD1. CDR1 DFQATT and CDR2 SNEGSKA come from the germline V gene (reference sequence). This CDR3 spans 17 amino acids. Germline trimming cut 0 bases from V and 3 bases from J; bases unmatched to any gene: 9. As DNA, the CDR3 is TGCAGTGCTAGAGAAGTCGGGACAGGGGGCTATTTCTACGAGCAGTACTTC. Residues: CSAREVGTGGYFYEQYF.

V and J are TRBV18 and TRBJ1-2; no firm D call. This CDR3 is 13 amino acids long. Germline V lookup: CDR1 KGHSH, CDR2 LQKENI. V lost 3 bases and J 8 bases, leaving 13 bases between the germline ends. This CDR3 is CASSPSSEVGYTF. The CDR3 DNA reads TGTGCCAGCTCACCCTCTAGTGAAGTGGGCTACACCTTC.

V and J are TRBV6-2 or TRBV6-3 and TRBJ2-1, with unresolved D. V lost 2 bases and J lost 3, with 8 bases in between. Germline V gene sequence: CDR1 MNHEY, CDR2 SVGEGT. CDR3 size: 14 residues. The CDR3 DNA sequence: TGTGCCAGCAGTTACGGGATCCTCTACAATGAGCAGTTCTTC. Its translation is CASSYGILYNEQFF.

The chain couples TRBV20-1 to TRBJ1-2; weak D call: TRBD1 (5 bases). Trimming pared 5 bases from V and 4 bases from J, leaving 14 bases between. The CDR3 contains 13 residues. Germline loops: CDR1 DFQATT, CDR2 SNEGSKA (reference sequence). CDR3 in amino acids: CSADERGVYGYTF. The DNA of the CDR3 is TGCAGTGCTGACGAAAGGGGAGTCTATGGCTACACCTTC.

The chain is built from TRBV7-9 and TRBJ2-5; 7 bases map to TRBD1. The J call may be mistaken, given a closer DNA end match to TRBJ2-7. There are 15 residues in the CDR3. CDR1 is SEHNR and CDR2 is FQNEAQ in the germline V gene (reference sequence). CDR3 sequence: CASSPTGTEPYEQYF. For the CDR3, the DNA is TGTGCCAGCAGCCCAACCGGGACAGAGCCCTACGAGCAGTACTTC.

This clonotype showed up just a few times. CDR3 bases: TGTGCCAGCAGCTTAGAAGGGCGAATGAGCTCCTACAATGAGCAGTTCTTC. Its protein product is CASSLEGRMSSYNEQFF. The chain combines TRBV7-2 with TRBJ2-1; D ambiguous. V was trimmed by 1 base and J by 0 bases, leaving 13 bases between them. CDR1 SGHTA and CDR2 FQGNSA come from the germline V gene. CDR3 length equals 17 residues.

V and J are TRBV5-1 and TRBJ2-7; D uncertain. The CDR3 extends over 14 amino acids. V lost 0 bases, J lost 0 bases, and 7 bases lay in between. Germline loops: CDR1 SGHRS, CDR2 YFSETQ. The CDR3 spells CASSLEVSSYEQYF. As DNA, the CDR3 is TGCGCCAGCAGCTTGGAGGTCAGCTCCTACGAGCAGTACTTC.